Listed below are T cell receptor beta chains from one sample, sequenced in a study of OX40 agonist ivuxolimab in advanced cancers. Produced via immunoSEQ multiplex PCR; TCRdb's table is partial and in-frame only. The data show 130,000 or so clones, about 92% seen once. Sequenced material: CD4+ or CD8+ T cells sorted from blood, taken in a trial of the OX40 agonist ivuxolimab. The receptors were sampled from an adult with an advanced solid tumor such as melanoma, head and neck, liver or kidney cancer. Each CDR3 is given without its conserved first and last residue. The order of the fields is V gene, CDR3 protein.

TRBV7-2 | ASSLVYSGDRTDTQY
TRBV5-4 | ASSYDPPLMNTEAF
TRBV6-4 | ASSDAAGGVNEQF
TRBV28 | ASSSRGSGNTEAF
TRBV9 | ASSVSGREYNEQF
TRBV6-5 | ASSYRGGSGANVLT
TRBV6-5 | ASSYSYSNQPQH
TRBV5-1 | ASQGVGQETQY
TRBV6-6 | ASSYRLAATDTQY
TRBV6-1 | ASSEGLATNYGYT
TRBV19 | ASSIEDRAYGYT
TRBV5-4 | ASSQDRGLAKNIQY
TRBV9 | ASSDRGDNTQY
TRBV18 | ASSPGTESYEQY
TRBV28 | ASIRDSYEQY
TRBV6-1 | ASSDGGNTDTQY
TRBV27 | ASSLFGSSTDTQY
TRBV7-7 | ASSPQAGQAVEKLF
TRBV10-2 | ASSVSTGGQPQH
TRBV9 | ASSSGTSGGARDTQY
TRBV5-6 | ASSSPAGNTEAF
TRBV12-1 | ASSSPLAGEAKNIQY
TRBV5-4 | ASSPGGRGSYNSPLH
TRBV6-1 | ASSRPTGENEKLF
TRBV4-3 | ASSQGVGQKQGPIHTLH
TRBV11-2 | ASSLGVSGYT
TRBV11-2 | ASSFTTSGRSTYEQY
TRBV27 | ASSTDRGEAF
TRBV21-1 | EGGADLSGLPGELF
TRBV11-2 | ASSLFGGHSSGNTIY
TRBV4-3 | ASSHWRGVNTGELF
TRBV4-1 | ASSHYRLNTDTQY
TRBV5-5 | ASSRQGNMNTEAF
TRBV4-1 | ASSQPGNQPQH
TRBV10-3 | AISPGANQPQH
TRBV19 | ASSISANTEAF
TRBV5-3 | ARSLEGQGRYGYT
TRBV27 | ASRSGPYYEQY
TRBV18 | ASSPQGAEAF
TRBV28 | ASSPTGRIYGYT
TRBV7-2 | ASSLGGQDYNEQF
TRBV6-5 | ASSYPGAETQY
TRBV7-2 | ASSRQGQETQY